This passage covers 16 T cell receptor beta chains from one sample sequenced in a study of sequential checkpoint blockade in melanoma. The repertoire was sequenced with immunoSEQ multiplex PCR; TCRdb's copy has only in-frame clones and lacks some. Of approximately 14,000 clones listed, about three quarters were seen once; the top ten hold under 35%. The treatment: randomized to nivolumab then ipilimumab (arm A) or the reverse (arm B). Sequenced material: CD8+ T cells sorted from blood (inferred from file names), taken from a patient given nivolumab and ipilimumab in sequence. These receptors were obtained from a human donor with melanoma.

The genes are TRBV4-3 and TRBJ2-1, with D possibly matching TRBD2 (5 bases). Germline V gives CDR1 LGHNA, CDR2 YSLEER. Between the trimmed V and J ends, which lost 4 bases and 4 bases, there was a span of 17 bases. CDR3 length: 16 amino acids. CDR3 sequence reads: CASSPDPASSYNEQFF. The DNA for the CDR3 is TGCGCCAGCAGCCCGGACCCGGCTAGCTCTTACAATGAGCAGTTCTTC.

The gene calls are TRBV27 and TRBJ2-3; 7 bases map to TRBD1. V lost 6 bases to trimming and J lost 5 bases; unmatched junction nucleotides: 8. Germline values: CDR1 MNHEY, CDR2 SMNVEV (reference sequence). This CDR3 contains 14 residues. The CDR3: CASRPYDREDTQYF. The CDR3 DNA reads TGTGCCAGCAGGCCATACGACAGGGAAGATACGCAGTATTTT.

The chain is built from TRBV30 and TRBJ1-1; 8 nucleotides line up with TRBD1. After removal of 1 base from V and 4 bases from J, the junction contained 11 bases not matched to a gene. The CDR3 length is 16 residues. The germline V gene encodes CDR1 GTSNPN and CDR2 SVGIG (reference sequence). This CDR3 reads CAWSAYGQGFGTEAFF. In DNA form, the CDR3 reads TGTGCCTGGAGTGCCTACGGACAGGGTTTTGGCACTGAAGCTTTCTTT.

The rearrangement uses TRBV4-1 and TRBJ1-2, with a weak D call TRBD1 (6 bases). Trimming took off 4 bases at V and 4 bases at J, with 16 bases between the two ends. The CDR3 runs to 15 residues. Germline CDR1 MGHRA, CDR2 YSYEKL. The CDR3: CASSLYTTGGYGYTF. DNA for the CDR3: TGCGCCAGCAGCCTATATACGACAGGAGGCTATGGCTACACCTTC.

The chain has TRBV7-2 and TRBJ1-2; 8 positions match TRBD1. Germline assignment: CDR1 SGHTA and CDR2 FQGNSA. The ends lost 1 base at V and 4 bases at J; junction bases unmatched: 5. The CDR3 has 15 amino acids. For the CDR3, the DNA is TGTGCCAGCAGCTTAGTGACAGGGGACGCCTATGGCTACACCTTC. Amino acid sequence: CASSLVTGDAYGYTF.

The chain couples TRBV2 to TRBJ1-6; 9 bases match TRBD1. The germline V gene has CDR1 SNHLY and CDR2 FYNNEI. Trimming cost V 6 bases and J 5 bases; bases outside gene matches: 14. The CDR3 runs 18 residues. This CDR3 reads CASSFPSTGGADNSPLHF. DNA of the CDR3: TGTGCCAGCAGCTTTCCGTCTACAGGGGGCGCGGATAATTCACCCCTCCACTTT.

V is TRBV9 and J is TRBJ1-1, with 10 bases matching TRBD1. The ends lost 3 bases at V and 7 bases at J; junction bases unmatched: 6. Germline V gene sequence: CDR1 SGDLS, CDR2 YYNGEE. The length of the CDR3 is 14 residues. CDR3 in DNA: TGTGCCAGCAGCGAGGGGACAGGGGTATTTGAAGCTTTCTTT. Protein: CASSEGTGVFEAFF.

The chain recombines TRBV19 with TRBJ1-2, with 9 nucleotides matching TRBD1. With 5 bases clipped from V and 4 bases from J, the junction kept 8 bases outside the gene matches. Germline V gene data show CDR1 as LNHDA and CDR2 as SQIVND (reference sequence). CDR3 length: 15 residues. CDR3 DNA: TGTGCCAGTAGTGTGGACAGGGGCGCGTTCTATGGCTACACCTTC. It encodes CASSVDRGAFYGYTF.

By proportion, this clone is medium-sized (0.01 to 0.1%). This chain links TRBV9 with TRBJ2-3; D gene unclear. V lost 3 bases and J lost 0, with 2 bases in between. The germline CDR1 and CDR2 sequences are SGDLS and YYNGEE. The CDR3 totals 12 residues. DNA for the CDR3: TGTGCCAGCAGCGCTAGCACAGATACGCAGTATTTT. This translates into CASSASTDTQYF.

This clone has just a few counts. The gene calls are TRBV5-1 and TRBJ1-2; 7 bases are shared with TRBD1. Germline V gene data show CDR1 as SGHRS and CDR2 as YFSETQ. There are 14 residues in the CDR3. Trimming at V came to 1 base and at J to 3 bases, leaving 3 bases not matched to a gene. Written as DNA, the CDR3 is TGCGCCAGCAGCTTGAAGGGGGCGGACTATGGCTACACCTTC. Protein: CASSLKGADYGYTF.

This clone was found once. V usage is TRBV19 and J usage is TRBJ1-1, with 10 bases identical to TRBD1. Trimming at V came to 9 bases and at J to 4 bases, leaving 11 bases not matched to a gene. The germline V gene encodes CDR1 LNHDA and CDR2 SQIVND (reference sequence). This CDR3 region has 15 residues. The CDR3 loop is CASTTGGSRGTEAFF. The CDR3 bases are TGTGCCAGCACGACAGGGGGCTCCAGGGGCACTGAAGCTTTCTTT.

The sample holds a few counts of this clone. V and J are TRBV27 and TRBJ2-5; possible D gene TRBD2, 5 bases. V lost 3 bases and J lost 0, with 20 bases in between. Germline loops: CDR1 MNHEY, CDR2 SMNVEV (reference sequence). This CDR3 has 18 amino acids. The CDR3 sequence is CASSFRPPSPYYQETQYF. The CDR3 nucleotides read TGTGCCAGCAGTTTCCGCCCCCCTAGCCCTTACTACCAAGAGACCCAGTACTTC.

The V call is TRBV14, the J call TRBJ1-4; D is perhaps TRBD1 (5 bases). The CDR3 spans 15 residues. Looked up from germline, CDR1 is SGHDN and CDR2 is FVKESK. The V and J ends lost 0 bases and 6 bases respectively, with 11 bases between them. CDR3 in DNA: TGTGCCAGCAGCCAAGATAGGGCAGGGCATGAAAAACTGTTTTTT. Its protein is CASSQDRAGHEKLFF.

The CDR3 sequence is CASSVEGSGEYNEQFF. For the CDR3, the DNA is TGTGCCAGCAGCGTAGAGGGTAGCGGGGAATACAATGAGCAGTTCTTC. This chain uses TRBV9 with TRBJ2-1, with TRBD2 identical over 8 bases. CDR3 length equals 16 residues. Germline V lookup: CDR1 SGDLS, CDR2 YYNGEE. The V segment lost 0 bases and the J segment 4 bases; nucleotides outside the gene matches: 6.

V gene TRBV27 combines with J gene TRBJ2-3, with 8 positions matching TRBD2. J gave up 0 bases and V 5 bases, and 7 bases lay outside the gene matches. Looked up from germline, CDR1 is MNHEY and CDR2 is SMNVEV (reference sequence). This CDR3 spans 16 amino acids. DNA for the CDR3: TGTGCCAGCAGTGCCTCGGCGGGAGGAAGCACAGATACGCAGTATTTT. It yields the protein CASSASAGGSTDTQYF.

Comment on this clone: This specimen includes other DNA sequences encoding the same CDR3. The chain joins TRBV7-6 to TRBJ2-2; 11 nucleotides align to TRBD1. After removal of 5 bases from V and 0 bases from J, the junction contained 5 bases not matched to a gene. CDR3 length: 17 amino acids. CDR1 and CDR2 from the germline V gene are SGHVS and FNYEAQ. In nucleotides, the CDR3 is TGTGCCAGCAGCCCCGGGACAGGGGGTTCGAACACCGGGGAGCTGTTTTTT. This sequence encodes CASSPGTGGSNTGELFF.